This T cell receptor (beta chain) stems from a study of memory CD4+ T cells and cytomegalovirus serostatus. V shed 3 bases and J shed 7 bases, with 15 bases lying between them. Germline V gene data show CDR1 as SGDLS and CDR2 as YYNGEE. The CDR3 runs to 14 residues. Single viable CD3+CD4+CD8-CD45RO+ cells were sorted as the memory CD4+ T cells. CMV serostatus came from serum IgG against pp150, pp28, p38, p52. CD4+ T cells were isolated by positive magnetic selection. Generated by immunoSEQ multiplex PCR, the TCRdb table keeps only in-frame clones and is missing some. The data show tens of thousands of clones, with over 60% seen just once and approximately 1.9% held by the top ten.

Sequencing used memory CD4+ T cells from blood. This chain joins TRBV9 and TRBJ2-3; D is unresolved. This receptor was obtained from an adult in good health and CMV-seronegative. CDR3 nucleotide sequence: TGTGCCAGCAGCGGAAGCCATGGCGATAATACGCAGTATTTT. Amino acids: CASSGSHGDNTQYF.